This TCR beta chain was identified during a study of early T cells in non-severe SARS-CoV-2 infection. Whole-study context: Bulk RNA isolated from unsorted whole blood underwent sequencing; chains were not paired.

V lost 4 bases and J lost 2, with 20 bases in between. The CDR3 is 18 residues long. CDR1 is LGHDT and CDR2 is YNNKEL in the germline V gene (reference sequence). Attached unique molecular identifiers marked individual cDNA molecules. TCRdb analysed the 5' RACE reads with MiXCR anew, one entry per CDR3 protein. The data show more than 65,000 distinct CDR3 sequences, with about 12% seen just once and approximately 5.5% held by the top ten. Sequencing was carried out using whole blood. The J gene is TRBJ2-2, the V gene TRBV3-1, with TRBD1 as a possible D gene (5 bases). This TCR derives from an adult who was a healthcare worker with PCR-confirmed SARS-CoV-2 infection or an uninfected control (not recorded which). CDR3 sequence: CASSLIWGGRANTGELFF. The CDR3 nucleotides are TGTGCCAGCAGCCTGATCTGGGGTGGCAGGGCTAACACCGGGGAGCTGTTTTTT.